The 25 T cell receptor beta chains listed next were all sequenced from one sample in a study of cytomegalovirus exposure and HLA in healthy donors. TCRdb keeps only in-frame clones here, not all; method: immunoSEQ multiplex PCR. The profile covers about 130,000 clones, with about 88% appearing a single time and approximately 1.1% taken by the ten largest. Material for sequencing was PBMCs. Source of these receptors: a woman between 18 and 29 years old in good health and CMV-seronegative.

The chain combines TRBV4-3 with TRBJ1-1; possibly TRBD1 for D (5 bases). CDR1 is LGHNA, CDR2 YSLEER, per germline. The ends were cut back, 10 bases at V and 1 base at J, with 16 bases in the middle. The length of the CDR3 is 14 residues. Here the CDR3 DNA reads TGCGCCACCTCTAGACAGACCAGGAACACTGAAGCTTTCTTT. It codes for CATSRQTRNTEAFF.

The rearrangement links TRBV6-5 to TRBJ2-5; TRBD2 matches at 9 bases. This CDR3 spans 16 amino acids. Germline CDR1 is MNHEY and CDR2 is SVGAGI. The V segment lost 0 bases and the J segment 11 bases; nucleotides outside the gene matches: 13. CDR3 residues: CASSYSGFLAGHVQYF. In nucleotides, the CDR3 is TGTGCCAGCAGTTACTCGGGGTTTCTAGCGGGACACGTACAGTACTTC.

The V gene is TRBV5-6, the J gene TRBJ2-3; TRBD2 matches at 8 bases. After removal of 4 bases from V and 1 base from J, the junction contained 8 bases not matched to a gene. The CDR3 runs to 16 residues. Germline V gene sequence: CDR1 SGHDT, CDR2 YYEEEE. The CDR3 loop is CASSQRGAGGTDTQYF. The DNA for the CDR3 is TGTGCCAGCAGCCAACGTGGAGCGGGGGGCACAGATACGCAGTATTTT. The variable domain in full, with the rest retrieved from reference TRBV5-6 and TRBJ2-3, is DAGVTQSPTHLIKTRGQQVTLRCSPKSGHDTVSWYQQALGQGPQFIFQYYEEEERQRGNFPDRFSGHQFPNYSSELNVNALLLGDSALYLCASSQRGAGGTDTQYFGPGTRLTVL.

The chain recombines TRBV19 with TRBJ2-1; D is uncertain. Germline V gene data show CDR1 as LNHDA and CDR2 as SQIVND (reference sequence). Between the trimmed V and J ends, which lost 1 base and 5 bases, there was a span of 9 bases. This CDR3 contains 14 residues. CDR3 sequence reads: CASSIVSPNNEQFF. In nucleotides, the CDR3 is TGTGCCAGTAGTATAGTCTCGCCTAACAATGAGCAGTTCTTC.

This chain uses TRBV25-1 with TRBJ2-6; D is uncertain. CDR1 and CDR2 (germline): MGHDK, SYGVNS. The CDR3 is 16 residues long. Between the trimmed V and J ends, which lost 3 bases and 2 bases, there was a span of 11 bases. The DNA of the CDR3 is TGTGCCAGCAGTGACCTCAAGTTAGCTGGGGCCAACGTCCTGACTTTC. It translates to CASSDLKLAGANVLTF.

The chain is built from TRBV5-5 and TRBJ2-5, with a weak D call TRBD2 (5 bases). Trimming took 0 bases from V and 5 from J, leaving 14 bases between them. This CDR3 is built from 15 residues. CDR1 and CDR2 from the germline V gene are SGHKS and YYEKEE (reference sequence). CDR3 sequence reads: CASSLALVASETQYF. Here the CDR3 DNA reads TGTGCCAGCAGCTTGGCCTTGGTGGCTAGCGAGACCCAGTACTTC.

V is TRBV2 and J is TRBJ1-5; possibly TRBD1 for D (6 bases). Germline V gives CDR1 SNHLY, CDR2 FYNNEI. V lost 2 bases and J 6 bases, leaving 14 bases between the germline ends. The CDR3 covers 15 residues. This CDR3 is CASSESAQGSQPQHF. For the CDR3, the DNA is TGTGCCAGCAGTGAATCGGCTCAGGGGTCTCAGCCCCAGCATTTT. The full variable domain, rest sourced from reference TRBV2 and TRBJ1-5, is EPEVTQTPSHQVTQMGQEVILRCVPISNHLYFYWYRQILGQKVEFLVSFYNNEISEKSEIFDDQFSVERPDGSNFTLKIRSTKLEDSAMYFCASSESAQGSQPQHFGDGTRLSIL.

CDR3 sequence: CASSPDRAGYTF. CDR3 bases: TGTGCCAGTAGTCCCGACAGGGCCGGCTACACCTTC. The V and J genes are TRBV19 and TRBJ1-2; TRBD1 matches 7 bases. CDR1 and CDR2 (germline): LNHDA, SQIVND (reference sequence). Trimming cost V 5 bases and J 8 bases; bases outside gene matches: 5. This CDR3 has 12 residues. Together with reference TRBV19 and TRBJ1-2, the CDR3 gives the full variable domain: DGGITQSPKYLFRKEGQNVTLSCEQNLNHDAMYWYRQDPGQGLRLIYYSQIVNDFQKGDIAEGYSVSREKKESFPLTVTSAQKNPTAFYLCASSPDRAGYTFGSGTRLTVV.

In DNA form, the CDR3 reads TGTGCCAGCATCGGGGACACTGAAGCTTTCTTT. Its translation is CASIGDTEAFF. The gene calls are TRBV6-5 and TRBJ1-1, with D unclear. V gave up 7 bases and J gave up 3 bases, with 6 bases separating them. From germline, CDR1 is MNHEY and CDR2 SVGAGI. The CDR3 runs to 11 residues.

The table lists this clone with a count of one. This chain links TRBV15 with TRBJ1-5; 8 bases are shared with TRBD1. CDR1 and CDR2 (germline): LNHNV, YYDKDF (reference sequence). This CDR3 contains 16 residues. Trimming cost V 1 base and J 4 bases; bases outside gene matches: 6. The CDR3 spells CATSRVDRDYNQPQHF. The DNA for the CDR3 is TGTGCCACCAGCAGAGTGGACAGGGACTATAATCAGCCCCAGCATTTT.

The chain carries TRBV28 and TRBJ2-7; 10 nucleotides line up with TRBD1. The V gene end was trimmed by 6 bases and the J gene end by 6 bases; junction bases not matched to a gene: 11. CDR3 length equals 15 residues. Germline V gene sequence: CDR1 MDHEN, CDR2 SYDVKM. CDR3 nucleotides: TGTGCCAGCAGCCGCGGCGGGACAGGGGAGGGCGAGCAGTACTTC. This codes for CASSRGGTGEGEQYF.

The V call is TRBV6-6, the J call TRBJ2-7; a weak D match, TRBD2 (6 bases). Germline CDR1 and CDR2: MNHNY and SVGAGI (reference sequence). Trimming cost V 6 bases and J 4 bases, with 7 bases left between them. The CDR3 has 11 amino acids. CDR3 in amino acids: CASSGSYEQYF. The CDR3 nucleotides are TGTGCCAGCAGCGGGAGTTACGAGCAGTACTTC.

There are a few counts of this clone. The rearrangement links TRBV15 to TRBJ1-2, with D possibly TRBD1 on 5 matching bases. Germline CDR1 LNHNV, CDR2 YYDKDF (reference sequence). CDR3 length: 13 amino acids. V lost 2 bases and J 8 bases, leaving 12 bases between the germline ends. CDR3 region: CATSRYGAEGYTF. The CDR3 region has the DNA TGTGCCACCAGCAGATATGGGGCGGAAGGCTACACCTTC.

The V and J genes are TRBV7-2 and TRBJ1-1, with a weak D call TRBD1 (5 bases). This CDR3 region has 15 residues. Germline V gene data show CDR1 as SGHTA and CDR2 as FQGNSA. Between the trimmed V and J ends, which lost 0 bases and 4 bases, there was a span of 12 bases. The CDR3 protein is CASSLALRGSTEAFF. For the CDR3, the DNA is TGTGCCAGCAGCTTAGCGCTCCGGGGGAGCACTGAAGCTTTCTTT. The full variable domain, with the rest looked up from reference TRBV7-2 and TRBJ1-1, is GAGVSQSPSNKVTEKGKDVELRCDPISGHTALYWYRQSLGQGLEFLIYFQGNSAPDKSGLPSDRFSAERTGGSVSTLTIQRTQQEDSAVYLCASSLALRGSTEAFFGQGTRLTVV.

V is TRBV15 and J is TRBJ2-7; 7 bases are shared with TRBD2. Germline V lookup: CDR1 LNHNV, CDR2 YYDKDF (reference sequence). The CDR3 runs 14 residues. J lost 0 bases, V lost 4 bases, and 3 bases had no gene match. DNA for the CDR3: TGTGCCACCAGCAATGGCGGGAGCTCCTACGAGCAGTACTTC. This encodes CATSNGGSSYEQYF.

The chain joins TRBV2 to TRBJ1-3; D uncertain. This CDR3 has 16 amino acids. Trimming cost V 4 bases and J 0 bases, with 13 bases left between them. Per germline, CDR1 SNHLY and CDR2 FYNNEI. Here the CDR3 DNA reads TGTGCCAGCAGTGGTGAAGGGAGGCCCTCTGGAAACACCATATATTTT. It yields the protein CASSGEGRPSGNTIYF.

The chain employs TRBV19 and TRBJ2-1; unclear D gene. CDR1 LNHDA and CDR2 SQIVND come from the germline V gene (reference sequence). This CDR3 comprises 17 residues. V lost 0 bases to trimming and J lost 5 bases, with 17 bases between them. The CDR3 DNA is TGTGCCAGTAGTATAGAAGACTCCTTCTTTCTTCACAATGAGCAGTTCTTC. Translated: CASSIEDSFFLHNEQFF.

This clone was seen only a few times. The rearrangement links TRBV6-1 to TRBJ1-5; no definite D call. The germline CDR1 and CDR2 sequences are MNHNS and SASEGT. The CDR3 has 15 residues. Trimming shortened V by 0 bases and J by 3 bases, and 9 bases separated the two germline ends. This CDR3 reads CASSEALSFNQPQHF. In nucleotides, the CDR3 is TGTGCCAGCAGTGAAGCGCTCAGTTTCAATCAGCCCCAGCATTTT.

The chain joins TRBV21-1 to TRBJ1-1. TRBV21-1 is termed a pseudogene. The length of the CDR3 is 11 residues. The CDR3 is CASPGDVAAFF. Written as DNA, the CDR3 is TGTGCCAGCCCTGGAGACGTAGCTGCTTTCTTT.

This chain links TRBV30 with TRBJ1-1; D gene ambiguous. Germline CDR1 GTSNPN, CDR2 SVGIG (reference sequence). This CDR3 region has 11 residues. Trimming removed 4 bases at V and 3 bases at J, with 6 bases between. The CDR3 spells CAWNRDTEAFF. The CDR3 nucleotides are TGTGCCTGGAATCGGGACACTGAAGCTTTCTTT.

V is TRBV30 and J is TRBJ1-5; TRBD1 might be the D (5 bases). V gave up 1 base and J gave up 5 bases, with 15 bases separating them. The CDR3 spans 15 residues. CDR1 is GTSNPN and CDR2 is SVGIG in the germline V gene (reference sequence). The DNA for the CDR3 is TGTGCCTGGAGTGAAGTCCCCCTAGGGGATCAGCCCCAGCATTTT. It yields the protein CAWSEVPLGDQPQHF. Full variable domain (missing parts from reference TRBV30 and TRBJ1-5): SQTIHQWPATLVQPVGSPLSLECTVEGTSNPNLYWYRQAAGRGLQLLFYSVGIGQISSEVPQNLSASRPQDRQFILSSKKLLLSDSGFYLCAWSEVPLGDQPQHFGDGTRLSIL.

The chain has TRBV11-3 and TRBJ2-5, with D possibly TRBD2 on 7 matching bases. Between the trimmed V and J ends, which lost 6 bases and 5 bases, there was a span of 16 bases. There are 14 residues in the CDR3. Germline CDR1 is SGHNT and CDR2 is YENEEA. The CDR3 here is CASREGGGRETQYF. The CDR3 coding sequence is TGTGCCAGCAGGGAAGGGGGGGGCCGGGAGACCCAGTACTTC.

The CDR3 protein is CASSFSDYGYTF. CDR3 coding DNA: TGTGCCAGCAGTTTCTCGGACTATGGCTACACCTTC. J is TRBJ1-2 and V is TRBV28; D ambiguous. The germline V gene encodes CDR1 MDHEN and CDR2 SYDVKM. V gave up 3 bases and J gave up 3 bases, with 5 bases separating them. The CDR3 has 12 residues.

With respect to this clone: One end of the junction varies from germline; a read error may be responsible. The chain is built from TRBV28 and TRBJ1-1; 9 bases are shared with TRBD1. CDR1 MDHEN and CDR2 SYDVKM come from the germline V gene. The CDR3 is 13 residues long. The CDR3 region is CALQGALHTEAFF. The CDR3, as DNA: TGCGCGCTACAGGGGGCACTTCACACTGAAGCTTTCTTT.

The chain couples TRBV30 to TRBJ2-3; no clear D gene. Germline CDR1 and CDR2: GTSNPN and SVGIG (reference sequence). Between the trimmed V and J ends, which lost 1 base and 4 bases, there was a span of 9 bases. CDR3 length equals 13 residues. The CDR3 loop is CAWSAQDADTQYF. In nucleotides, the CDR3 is TGTGCCTGGAGTGCCCAGGATGCAGATACGCAGTATTTT.